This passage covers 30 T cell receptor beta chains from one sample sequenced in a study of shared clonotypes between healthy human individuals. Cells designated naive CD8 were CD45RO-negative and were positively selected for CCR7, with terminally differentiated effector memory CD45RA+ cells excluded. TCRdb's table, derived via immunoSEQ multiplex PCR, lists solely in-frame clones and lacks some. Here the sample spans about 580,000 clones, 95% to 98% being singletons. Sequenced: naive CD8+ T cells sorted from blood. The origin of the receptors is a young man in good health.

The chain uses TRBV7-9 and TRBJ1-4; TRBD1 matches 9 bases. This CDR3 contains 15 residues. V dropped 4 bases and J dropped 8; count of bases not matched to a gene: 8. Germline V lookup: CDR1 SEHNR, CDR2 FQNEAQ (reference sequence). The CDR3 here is CASSSETGGGEKLFF. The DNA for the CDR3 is TGTGCCAGCAGCTCCGAGACAGGGGGTGGAGAAAAACTGTTTTTT.

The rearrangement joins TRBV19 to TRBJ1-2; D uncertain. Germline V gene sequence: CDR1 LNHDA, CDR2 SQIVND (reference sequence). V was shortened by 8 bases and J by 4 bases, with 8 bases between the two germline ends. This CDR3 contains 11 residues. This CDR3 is CASENGYGYTF. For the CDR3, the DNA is TGTGCCAGTGAGAACGGCTATGGCTACACCTTC.

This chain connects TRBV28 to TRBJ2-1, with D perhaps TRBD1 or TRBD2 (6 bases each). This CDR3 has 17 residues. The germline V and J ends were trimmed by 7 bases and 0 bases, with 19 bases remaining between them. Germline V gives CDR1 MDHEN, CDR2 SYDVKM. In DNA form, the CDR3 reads TGTGCCAGCACTCCATCGGTAGGGGGGTCCTCCTACAATGAGCAGTTCTTC. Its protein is CASTPSVGGSSYNEQFF. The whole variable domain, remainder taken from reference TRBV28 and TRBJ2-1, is DVKVTQSSRYLVKRTGEKVFLECVQDMDHENMFWYRQDPGLGLRLIYFSYDVKMKEKGDIPEGYSVSREKKERFSLILESASTNQTSMYLCASTPSVGGSSYNEQFFGPGTRLTVL.

Written as DNA, the CDR3 is TGTGCCAGCAGCCCATCATTCGTGGGCGGGAACACCGGGGAGCTGTTTTTT. Its translation is CASSPSFVGGNTGELFF. V and J are TRBV7-9 and TRBJ2-2, with D unresolved. V lost 5 bases and J lost 1, with 17 bases in between. CDR3 length: 17 amino acids. Germline V gives CDR1 SEHNR, CDR2 FQNEAQ (reference sequence).

Here the CDR3 DNA reads TGTGCCAGCAGTGAACTAACTAGTGGGAATGAGCAGTTCTTC. Translating it yields CASSELTSGNEQFF. The chain combines TRBV6-1 with TRBJ2-1, with D possibly TRBD2 on 5 matching bases. V dropped 2 bases and J dropped 7 bases, with 12 bases sitting between them. The CDR3 has 14 amino acids. Germline lookup yields CDR1 MNHNS and CDR2 SASEGT.

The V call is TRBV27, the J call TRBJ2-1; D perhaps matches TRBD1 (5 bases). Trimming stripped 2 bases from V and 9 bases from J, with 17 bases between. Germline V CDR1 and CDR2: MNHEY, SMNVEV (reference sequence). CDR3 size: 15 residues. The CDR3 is CASSLLGQGQGEQFF. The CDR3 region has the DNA TGTGCCAGCAGTTTACTAGGGCAGGGCCAGGGTGAGCAGTTCTTC.

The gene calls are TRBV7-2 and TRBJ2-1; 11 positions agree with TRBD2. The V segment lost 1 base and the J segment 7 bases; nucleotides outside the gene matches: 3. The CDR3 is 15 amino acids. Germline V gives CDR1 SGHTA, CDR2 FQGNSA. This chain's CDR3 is CASSLERTSGNEQFF. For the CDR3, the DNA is TGTGCCAGCAGCTTAGAGCGGACTAGCGGGAATGAGCAGTTCTTC.

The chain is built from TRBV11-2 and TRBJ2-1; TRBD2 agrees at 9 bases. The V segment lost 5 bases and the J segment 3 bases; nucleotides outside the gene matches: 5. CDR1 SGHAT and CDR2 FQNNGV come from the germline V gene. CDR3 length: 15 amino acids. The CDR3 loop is CASSQGTSNYNEQFF. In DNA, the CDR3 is TGTGCCAGCAGCCAGGGGACTAGCAACTACAATGAGCAGTTCTTC. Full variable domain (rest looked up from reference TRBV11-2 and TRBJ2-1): EAGVAQSPRYKIIEKRQSVAFWCNPISGHATLYWYQQILGQGPKLLIQFQNNGVVDDSQLPKDRFSAERLKGVDSTLKIQPAKLEDSAVYLCASSQGTSNYNEQFFGPGTRLTVL.

This CDR3 reads CASSLESTTYNEQFF. CDR3 nucleotides: TGTGCCAGCAGCTTAGAGTCCACAACCTACAATGAGCAGTTCTTC. The gene calls are TRBV11-2 and TRBJ2-1; no reliable D call. The ends were cut back, 0 bases at V and 2 bases at J, with 8 bases in the middle. This CDR3 contains 15 residues. CDR1 SGHAT and CDR2 FQNNGV come from the germline V gene.

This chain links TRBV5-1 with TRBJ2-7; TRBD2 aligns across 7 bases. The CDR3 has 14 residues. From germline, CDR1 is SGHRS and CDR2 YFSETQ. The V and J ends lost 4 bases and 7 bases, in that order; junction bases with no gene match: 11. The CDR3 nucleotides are TGCGCCAGCAGCCCCGGGGGGTCATACGTAGAGCAGTACTTC. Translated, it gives CASSPGGSYVEQYF. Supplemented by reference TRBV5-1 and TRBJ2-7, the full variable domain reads KAGVTQTPRYLIKTRGQQVTLSCSPISGHRSVSWYQQTPGQGLQFLFEYFSETQRNKGNFPGRFSGRQFSNSRSEMNVSTLELGDSALYLCASSPGGSYVEQYFGPGTRLTVT.

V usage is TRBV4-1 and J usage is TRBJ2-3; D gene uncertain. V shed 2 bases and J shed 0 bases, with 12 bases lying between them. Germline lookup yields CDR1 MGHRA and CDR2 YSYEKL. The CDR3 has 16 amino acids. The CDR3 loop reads CASSQIPELSTDTQYF. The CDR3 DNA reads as TGCGCCAGCAGCCAAATCCCAGAACTGAGCACAGATACGCAGTATTTT.

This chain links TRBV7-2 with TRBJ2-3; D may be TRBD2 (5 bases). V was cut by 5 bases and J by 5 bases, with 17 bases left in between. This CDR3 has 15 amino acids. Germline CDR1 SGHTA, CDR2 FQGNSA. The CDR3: CASSPAQDGEDTQYF. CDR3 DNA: TGTGCCAGCAGCCCAGCTCAGGACGGGGAAGATACGCAGTATTTT.

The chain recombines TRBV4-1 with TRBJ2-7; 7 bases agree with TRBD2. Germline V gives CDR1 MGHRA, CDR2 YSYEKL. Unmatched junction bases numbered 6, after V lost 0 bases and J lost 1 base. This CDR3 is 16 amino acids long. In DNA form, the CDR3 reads TGCGCCAGCAGCCAAGAGGGGCGGGAGCTTTCCTACGAGCAGTACTTC. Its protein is CASSQEGRELSYEQYF.

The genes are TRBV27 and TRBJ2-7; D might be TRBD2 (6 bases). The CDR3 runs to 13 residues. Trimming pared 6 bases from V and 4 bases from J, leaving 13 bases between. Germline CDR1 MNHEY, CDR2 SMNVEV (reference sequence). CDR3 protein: CASSLRRDYEQYF. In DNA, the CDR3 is TGTGCCAGCAGCTTAAGGCGGGATTACGAGCAGTACTTC.

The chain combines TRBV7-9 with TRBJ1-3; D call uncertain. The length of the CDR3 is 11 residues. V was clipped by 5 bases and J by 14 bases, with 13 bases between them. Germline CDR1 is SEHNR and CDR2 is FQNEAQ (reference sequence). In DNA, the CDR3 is TGTGCCAGCAGCCCCGGATCCCCGGTATATTTT. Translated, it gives CASSPGSPVYF.

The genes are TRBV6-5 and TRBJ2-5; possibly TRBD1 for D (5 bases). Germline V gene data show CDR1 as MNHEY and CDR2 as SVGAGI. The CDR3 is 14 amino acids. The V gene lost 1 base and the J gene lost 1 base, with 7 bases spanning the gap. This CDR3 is CASSYFTGQETQYF. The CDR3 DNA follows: TGTGCCAGCAGTTACTTTACAGGCCAAGAGACCCAGTACTTC.

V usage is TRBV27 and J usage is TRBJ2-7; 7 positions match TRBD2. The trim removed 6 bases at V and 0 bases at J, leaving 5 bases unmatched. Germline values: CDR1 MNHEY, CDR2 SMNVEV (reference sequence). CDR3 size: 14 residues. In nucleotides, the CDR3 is TGTGCCAGCAGCCCCAGCGGGACCTCCTACGAGCAGTACTTC. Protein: CASSPSGTSYEQYF.

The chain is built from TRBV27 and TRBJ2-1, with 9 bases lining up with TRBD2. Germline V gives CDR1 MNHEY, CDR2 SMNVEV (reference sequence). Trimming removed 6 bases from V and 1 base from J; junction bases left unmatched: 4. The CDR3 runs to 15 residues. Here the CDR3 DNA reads TGTGCCAGCAGAGCGGGAGGAGGGTCCTACAATGAGCAGTTCTTC. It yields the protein CASRAGGGSYNEQFF.

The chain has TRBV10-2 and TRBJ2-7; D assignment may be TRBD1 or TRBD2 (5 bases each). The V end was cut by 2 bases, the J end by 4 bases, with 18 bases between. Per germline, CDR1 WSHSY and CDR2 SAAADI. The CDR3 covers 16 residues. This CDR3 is CASSEGAAGSGYEQYF. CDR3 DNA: TGCGCCAGCAGTGAGGGGGCGGCAGGGAGTGGGTACGAGCAGTACTTC.

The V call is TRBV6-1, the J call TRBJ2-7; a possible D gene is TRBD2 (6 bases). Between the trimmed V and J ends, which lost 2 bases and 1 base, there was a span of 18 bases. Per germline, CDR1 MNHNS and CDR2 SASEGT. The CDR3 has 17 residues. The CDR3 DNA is TGTGCCAGCAGTGAACGTGTTTTACGGGAGAATTCCTACGAGCAGTACTTC. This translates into CASSERVLRENSYEQYF.

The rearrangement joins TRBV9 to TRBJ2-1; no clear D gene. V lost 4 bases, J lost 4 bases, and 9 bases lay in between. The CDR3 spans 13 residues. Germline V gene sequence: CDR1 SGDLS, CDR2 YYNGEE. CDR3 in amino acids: CASSPSAYNEQFF. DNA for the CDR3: TGTGCCAGCAGCCCCTCGGCATACAATGAGCAGTTCTTC.

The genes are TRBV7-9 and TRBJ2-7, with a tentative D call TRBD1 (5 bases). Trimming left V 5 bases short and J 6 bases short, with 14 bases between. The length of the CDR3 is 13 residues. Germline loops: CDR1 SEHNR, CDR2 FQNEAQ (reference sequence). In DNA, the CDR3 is TGTGCCAGCAGCCCTACAGGTCCCGGCGAGCAGTACTTC. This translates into CASSPTGPGEQYF. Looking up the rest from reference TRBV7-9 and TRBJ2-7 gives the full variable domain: DTGVSQNPRHKITKRGQNVTFRCDPISEHNRLYWYRQTLGQGPEFLTYFQNEAQLEKSRLLSDRFSAERPKGSFSTLEIQRTEQGDSAMYLCASSPTGPGEQYFGPGTRLTVT.

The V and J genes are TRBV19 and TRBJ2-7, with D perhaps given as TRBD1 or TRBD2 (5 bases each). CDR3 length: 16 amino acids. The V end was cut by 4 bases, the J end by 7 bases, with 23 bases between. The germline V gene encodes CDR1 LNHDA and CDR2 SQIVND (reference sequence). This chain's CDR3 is CASSTGTVKDGWEQYF. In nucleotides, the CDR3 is TGTGCCAGTAGTACGGGGACCGTCAAAGATGGATGGGAGCAGTACTTC.

Written as DNA, the CDR3 is TGTGCCAGCAGCTCCTCCACAGGGAGACCTGGAAACACCATATATTTT. It encodes CASSSSTGRPGNTIYF. The chain recombines TRBV7-9 with TRBJ1-3; weak D call: TRBD1 (6 bases). Germline CDR1 and CDR2: SEHNR and FQNEAQ (reference sequence). Trimming stripped 4 bases from V and 2 bases from J, with 15 bases between. The CDR3 sequence is 16 residues long.

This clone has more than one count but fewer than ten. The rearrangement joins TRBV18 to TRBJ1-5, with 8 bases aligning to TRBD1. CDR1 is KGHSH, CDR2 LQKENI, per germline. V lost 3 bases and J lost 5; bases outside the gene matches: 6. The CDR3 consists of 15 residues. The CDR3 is CASSPGTGFDQPQHF. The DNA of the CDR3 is TGTGCCAGCTCACCCGGGACAGGTTTTGATCAGCCCCAGCATTTT.

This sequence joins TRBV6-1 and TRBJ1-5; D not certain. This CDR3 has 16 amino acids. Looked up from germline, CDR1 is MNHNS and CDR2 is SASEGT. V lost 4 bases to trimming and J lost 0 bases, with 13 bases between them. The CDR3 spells CASSVTRDYSNQPQHF. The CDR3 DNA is TGTGCCAGCAGTGTTACACGCGATTATAGCAATCAGCCCCAGCATTTT.

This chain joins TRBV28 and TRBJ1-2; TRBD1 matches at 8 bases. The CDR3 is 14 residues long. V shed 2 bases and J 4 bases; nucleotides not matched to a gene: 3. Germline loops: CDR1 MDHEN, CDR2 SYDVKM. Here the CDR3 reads CASSLQGAFYGYTF. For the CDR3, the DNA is TGTGCCAGCAGTTTACAGGGGGCCTTCTATGGCTACACCTTC.

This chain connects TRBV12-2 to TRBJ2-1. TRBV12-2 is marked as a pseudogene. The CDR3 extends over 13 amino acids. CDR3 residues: CASRFLPMNEQFF. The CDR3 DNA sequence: TGTGCAAGTCGCTTCCTCCCCATGAATGAGCAGTTCTTC.

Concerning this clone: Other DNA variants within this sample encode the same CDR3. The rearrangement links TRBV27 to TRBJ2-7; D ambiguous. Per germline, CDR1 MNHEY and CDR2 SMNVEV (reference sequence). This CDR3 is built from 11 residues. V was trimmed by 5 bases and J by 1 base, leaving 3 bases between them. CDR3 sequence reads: CASSTSYEQYF. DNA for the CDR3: TGTGCCAGCAGTACATCCTACGAGCAGTACTTC.

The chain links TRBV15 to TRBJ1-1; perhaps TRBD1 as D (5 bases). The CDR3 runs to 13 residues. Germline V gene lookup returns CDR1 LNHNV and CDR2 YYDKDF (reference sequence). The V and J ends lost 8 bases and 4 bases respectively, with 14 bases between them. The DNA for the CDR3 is TGTGCCACCCGAGGGGAGGGGAGCACTGAAGCTTTCTTT. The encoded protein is CATRGEGSTEAFF.